The TCR beta chain under discussion was sequenced for a study of T cell repertoires in ileal Crohn's disease. At the level of the study: At surgery, under 40% of patients smoked, with median disease duration around 8 years. M6 samples are neoterminal ileum biopsies from postoperative colonoscopy.

Notes on the study in general: All patients with clonality above 26.8% had endoscopic recurrence. The median delay to postoperative endoscopy was 5.5 to 8.5 months.

As regards this clone: Its antigen remains unidentified.

Trimming removed 5 bases at V and 3 bases at J, with 10 bases between. The V gene's germline CDR1 is KGHSH and CDR2 LQKENI. The CDR3 runs 13 residues. The sample's time point: neoterminal ileum biopsy at postoperative endoscopy, about 6 months after surgery. The table came from immunoSEQ multiplex PCR; TCRdb's copy has only in-frame clones and leaves some out. The table lists some 10,000 clones, around 80% of them singletons. This chain connects TRBV18 to TRBJ1-1, with a weak D call TRBD1 (5 bases). The receptor comes from an adult with Crohn's disease. Specimen: ileal tissue. The CDR3 loop is CASSRQSDTEAFF. The DNA of the CDR3 is TGTGCCAGCTCAAGACAGTCAGACACTGAAGCTTTCTTT.